Listed below are T cell receptor beta chains from one sample, sequenced in a study of T-cell memory formation after mild COVID-19. TCRdb recomputed calls from the 5' RACE reads with MiXCR, one row per CDR3 protein. Among roughly 150,000 distinct CDR3 sequences listed, over 10% were seen once. Sequences were obtained from PBMCs or a T cell subset sorted from them (not recorded which). These TCRs come from a man younger than 35 who had mild COVID-19 (a few samples of this study predate the infection). Cell type and time point are not known. Both conserved end residues are part of each CDR3. A D gene is named only where the DNA matches it firmly. A clone size is listed for some rows: how often the clone was seen (once, few, many), or a class if it is expanded.

CDR3aa: CSVENPGRYEQYF
abundance: NA
v_gene: TRBV29-1
d_gene: NA

CDR3aa: CASSMVPAGGPADTQYF
abundance: NA
v_gene: TRBV5-1
d_gene: TRBD2

CDR3aa: CASSLRAGANYEQYF
abundance: NA
v_gene: TRBV12-3/TRBV12-4
d_gene: NA

CDR3aa: CASSPGPGELAKNIQYF
abundance: few
v_gene: TRBV7-3
d_gene: NA

CDR3aa: CASSFRVTGELFF
abundance: NA
v_gene: TRBV7-2
d_gene: NA

CDR3aa: CASSWDRPSTDTQYF
abundance: many
v_gene: TRBV5-1
d_gene: NA

CDR3aa: CASSELEGETQYF
abundance: NA
v_gene: TRBV2
d_gene: NA

CDR3aa: CASSLLTWDEQFF
abundance: NA
v_gene: TRBV5-1
d_gene: NA

CDR3aa: CASTSRKKRDETQYF
abundance: NA
v_gene: TRBV6-2/TRBV6-3
d_gene: TRBD2

CDR3aa: CASSQGEGYYYSNTEAFF
abundance: NA
v_gene: TRBV4-2
d_gene: NA

CDR3aa: CASSPPGLAAYEQYF
abundance: few
v_gene: TRBV18
d_gene: TRBD2

CDR3aa: CASNPFRGSGANVLTF
abundance: NA
v_gene: TRBV12-3/TRBV12-4
d_gene: NA

CDR3aa: CASSSSRIGEQFF
abundance: NA
v_gene: TRBV12-3/TRBV12-4
d_gene: NA

CDR3aa: CASSFRLNRGTDTQYF
abundance: many
v_gene: TRBV5-4
d_gene: NA

CDR3aa: CASSPPAGRDSTDKQYF
abundance: NA
v_gene: TRBV18
d_gene: NA

CDR3aa: CASFIMVRLSYGYTF
abundance: NA
v_gene: TRBV21-1
d_gene: NA

CDR3aa: CASSLDWTQYF
abundance: many
v_gene: TRBV7-2
d_gene: NA

CDR3aa: CASSIKRGIKAEAFF
abundance: NA
v_gene: TRBV19
d_gene: NA

CDR3aa: CASSVETGNTEAFF
abundance: NA
v_gene: TRBV18
d_gene: NA

CDR3aa: CASSLRSTGELFF
abundance: many
v_gene: TRBV7-2
d_gene: NA

CDR3aa: CASSLEAGTQYF
abundance: many
v_gene: TRBV7-3
d_gene: NA

CDR3aa: CASHTGVNTEAFF
abundance: few
v_gene: TRBV5-1
d_gene: NA

CDR3aa: CASSSTGGASGANVLTF
abundance: few
v_gene: TRBV6-6
d_gene: TRBD2

CDR3aa: CASSSDRTDTQYF
abundance: NA
v_gene: TRBV7-8
d_gene: NA

CDR3aa: CASSQDAPDTRGYTF
abundance: many
v_gene: TRBV4-1
d_gene: NA

CDR3aa: CASSLTGNPDTQYF
abundance: NA
v_gene: TRBV12-3/TRBV12-4
d_gene: NA

CDR3aa: CASREGGSTHEQFF
abundance: few
v_gene: TRBV25-1
d_gene: NA